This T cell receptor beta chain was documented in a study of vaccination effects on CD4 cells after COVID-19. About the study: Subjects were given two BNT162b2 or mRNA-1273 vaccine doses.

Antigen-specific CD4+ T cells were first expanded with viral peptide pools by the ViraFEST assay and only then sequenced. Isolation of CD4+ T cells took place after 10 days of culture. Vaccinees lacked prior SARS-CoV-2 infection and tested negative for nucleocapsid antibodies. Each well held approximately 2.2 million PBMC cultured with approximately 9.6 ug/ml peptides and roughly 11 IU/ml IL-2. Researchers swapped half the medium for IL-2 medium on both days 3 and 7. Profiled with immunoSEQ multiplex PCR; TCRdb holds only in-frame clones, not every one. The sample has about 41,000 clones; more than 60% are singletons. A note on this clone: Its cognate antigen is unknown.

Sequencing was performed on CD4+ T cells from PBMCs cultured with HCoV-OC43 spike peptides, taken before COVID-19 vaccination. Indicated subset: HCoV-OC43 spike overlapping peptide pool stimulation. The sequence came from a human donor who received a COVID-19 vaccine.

CDR3 sequence reads: CASRELTVNTEAFF. As DNA, the CDR3 is TGTGCCAGCAGGGAACTTACAGTGAACACTGAAGCTTTCTTT. V and J are TRBV2 and TRBJ1-1; D is unclear. V gave up 6 bases and J gave up 0 bases, with 11 bases separating them. The CDR3 extends over 14 amino acids. Germline CDR1 is SNHLY and CDR2 is FYNNEI. Full variable domain (missing parts from reference TRBV2 and TRBJ1-1): EPEVTQTPSHQVTQMGQEVILRCVPISNHLYFYWYRQILGQKVEFLVSFYNNEISEKSEIFDDQFSVERPDGSNFTLKIRSTKLEDSAMYFCASRELTVNTEAFFGQGTRLTVV.